Following are 20 T cell receptor beta chains from one sample sequenced in a study of blood T cell repertoires in COVID-19. TCRdb keeps only in-frame clones here, not all; method: immunoSEQ multiplex PCR. The table includes about 400,000 clones, around 90% detected once. Sequencing input: PBMCs or T cells enriched from blood (not recorded which). Source of these receptors: a woman between 40 and 50 years old with acute COVID-19.

CDR3 protein: CATSRYIQEAFF. CDR3 coding DNA: TGTGCCACCAGCAGATACATACAAGAAGCTTTCTTT. This chain uses TRBV15 with TRBJ1-1; D ambiguous. CDR3 length: 12 amino acids. V dropped 2 bases and J dropped 8 bases, with 9 bases sitting between them. CDR1 is LNHNV, CDR2 YYDKDF, per germline (reference sequence).

A word on this clone: Other DNA sequences in this specimen translate into the identical CDR3. The gene calls are TRBV11-2 and TRBJ1-1; TRBD1 matches at 7 bases. J gave up 4 bases and V 5 bases, and 4 bases lay outside the gene matches. CDR3 length equals 13 residues. Germline V gene sequence: CDR1 SGHAT, CDR2 FQNNGV. The CDR3 loop is CASSRTGVTEAFF. CDR3 nucleotides: TGTGCCAGCAGCCGAACAGGGGTCACTGAAGCTTTCTTT.

The V gene is TRBV2, the J gene TRBJ1-2; D is uncertain. V was trimmed by 6 bases and J by 4 bases, leaving 9 bases between them. The germline V gene has CDR1 SNHLY and CDR2 FYNNEI. This CDR3 has 12 amino acids. The CDR3 DNA reads TGTGCCAGCAGCGGGTTGATCTATGGCTACACCTTC. Protein sequence: CASSGLIYGYTF.

This clone was seen only once. The rearrangement links TRBV5-1 to TRBJ1-2; maybe TRBD1 (5 bases). Trimming took 1 base from V and 3 from J, leaving 10 bases between them. Germline CDR1 is SGHRS and CDR2 is YFSETQ. There are 14 residues in the CDR3. The CDR3 reads CASSLLQGHYGYTF. The CDR3 DNA reads as TGCGCCAGCAGCTTGCTGCAGGGCCACTATGGCTACACCTTC. The complete variable domain, with remaining parts taken from reference TRBV5-1 and TRBJ1-2, reads KAGVTQTPRYLIKTRGQQVTLSCSPISGHRSVSWYQQTPGQGLQFLFEYFSETQRNKGNFPGRFSGRQFSNSRSEMNVSTLELGDSALYLCASSLLQGHYGYTFGSGTRLTVV.

The genes are TRBV5-4 and TRBJ1-1; TRBD1 might be the D (5 bases). The V and J ends lost 4 bases and 5 bases respectively, with 24 bases between them. This CDR3 is built from 17 residues. Germline V gene data show CDR1 as SGHNT and CDR2 as YYREEE (reference sequence). The CDR3 region has the DNA TGTGCCAGCAGCCCAGACCTCGGGGGAAGGGTGAGAACTGAAGCTTTCTTT. The encoded protein is CASSPDLGGRVRTEAFF.

This chain uses TRBV24-1 with TRBJ2-7; a weak D match, TRBD1 (5 bases). CDR1 is KGHDR and CDR2 is SFDVKD in the germline V gene. This CDR3 has 12 amino acids. V was cut by 2 bases and J by 9 bases, with 10 bases left in between. This CDR3 reads CATSDSREVQYF. CDR3 nucleotide sequence: TGTGCCACCAGTGATTCCAGGGAAGTGCAGTACTTC.

V usage is TRBV3-1 (or the pseudogene TRBV3-2) and J usage is TRBJ2-7; no clear D. Per the germline V gene, CDR1 is LGHDT and CDR2 is YNNKEL (reference sequence). This CDR3 contains 13 residues. The V gene lost 2 bases and the J gene lost 6 bases, with 11 bases spanning the gap. The CDR3: CASSQMRQVEQYF. The CDR3 DNA follows: TGTGCCAGCAGCCAAATGCGGCAAGTCGAGCAGTACTTC.

The rearrangement uses TRBV25-1 and TRBJ1-1; D call uncertain. The V gene lost 7 bases and the J gene lost 0 bases, with 9 bases spanning the gap. The CDR3 sequence is 13 residues long. Per the germline V gene, CDR1 is MGHDK and CDR2 is SYGVNS. CDR3 sequence reads: CASKGSMNTEAFF. The CDR3 bases are TGTGCCAGCAAAGGGAGTATGAACACTGAAGCTTTCTTT.

The chain is built from TRBV10-1 and TRBJ2-7; 7 nucleotides agree with TRBD1. V lost 6 bases, J lost 1 base, and 9 bases stayed unmatched. This CDR3 region has 15 residues. In germline, CDR1 is WNHNN, CDR2 SYGVQD (reference sequence). The CDR3, as DNA: TGCGCCAGCAGGAAACAGGGACAGTATTCCTACGAGCAGTACTTC. Protein sequence: CASRKQGQYSYEQYF.

This rearrangement joins TRBV7-9 to TRBJ1-2; D perhaps matches TRBD1 (6 bases). V was clipped by 2 bases and J by 3 bases, with 16 bases between them. Looked up from germline, CDR1 is SEHNR and CDR2 is FQNEAQ (reference sequence). The CDR3 covers 16 residues. The CDR3 is CASSLRSGGQDYGYTF. CDR3 in DNA: TGTGCCAGCAGCTTACGTTCGGGGGGACAAGACTATGGCTACACCTTC.

The J gene is TRBJ1-3, the V gene TRBV25-1; a weak D match, TRBD1 (6 bases). V lost 1 base and J lost 4, with 14 bases in between. The CDR3 is 16 residues long. Germline V gene data show CDR1 as MGHDK and CDR2 as SYGVNS. CDR3 nucleotides: TGTGCCAGCAGTGAATCTTGGGGGCTGGGCGGAAACACCATATATTTT. It encodes CASSESWGLGGNTIYF.

The chain employs TRBV5-6 and TRBJ2-7, with TRBD2 matching 7 bases. This CDR3 is built from 14 residues. Germline CDR1 and CDR2: SGHDT and YYEEEE. The V segment lost 4 bases and the J segment 3 bases; nucleotides outside the gene matches: 7. The CDR3 DNA sequence: TGTGCCAGCAGCCGCGGGACTATCATCTACGAGCAGTACTTC. Its translation: CASSRGTIIYEQYF.

V gene TRBV6-2 or TRBV6-3 combines with J gene TRBJ1-5, with D hard to call. Germline V gives CDR1 MNHEY, CDR2 SVGEGT. V was trimmed by 2 bases and J by 4 bases, leaving 12 bases between them. The CDR3 extends over 15 amino acids. The CDR3 bases are TGTGCCAGCAGTTACGAGGCAACTGGAAATCAGCCCCAGCATTTT. Amino acids: CASSYEATGNQPQHF.

The chain carries TRBV15 and TRBJ1-2; 9 bases are shared with TRBD1. V gave up 5 bases and J gave up 5 bases; unmatched junction bases: 6. Germline CDR1 reads LNHNV; CDR2 reads YYDKDF (reference sequence). The length of the CDR3 is 14 residues. The CDR3 protein is CATSGDRVGYGYTF. The CDR3 DNA reads as TGTGCCACCAGCGGGGACAGGGTTGGGTATGGCTACACCTTC. The full variable domain, its missing parts supplied by reference TRBV15 and TRBJ1-2, is DAMVIQNPRYQVTQFGKPVTLSCSQTLNHNVMYWYQQKSSQAPKLLFHYYDKDFNNEADTPDNFQSRRPNTSFCFLDIRSPGLGDTAMYLCATSGDRVGYGYTFGSGTRLTVV.

V gene TRBV30 combines with J gene TRBJ2-7; 10 bases fit TRBD1. J was trimmed by 3 bases and V by 5 bases; bases with no gene match: 10. Germline V gene lookup returns CDR1 GTSNPN and CDR2 SVGIG (reference sequence). The CDR3 covers 15 residues. The chain's CDR3 is CAWGKGGDRGYEQYF. CDR3 bases: TGTGCCTGGGGTAAGGGGGGGGACAGGGGCTACGAGCAGTACTTC.

J is TRBJ2-1 and V is TRBV5-1, with D perhaps TRBD2 (7 bases). The germline V and J ends were trimmed by 0 bases and 6 bases, with 13 bases remaining between them. Germline CDR1 SGHRS, CDR2 YFSETQ. The CDR3 is made up of 15 amino acids. CDR3 sequence (DNA): TGCGCCAGCAGCTTGGTTGCGGGGGCGCTCAATGAGCAGTTCTTC. Translated, it gives CASSLVAGALNEQFF.

The chain couples TRBV7-9 to TRBJ2-7; TRBD2 is a possible D gene (6 bases). CDR3 length: 14 residues. Trimming removed 0 bases from V and 7 bases from J, with 13 bases in between. Per the germline V gene, CDR1 is SEHNR and CDR2 is FQNEAQ (reference sequence). CDR3 region: CASSLARGSGEQYF. DNA of the CDR3: TGTGCCAGCAGCTTAGCTCGGGGGTCTGGGGAGCAGTACTTC.

The J gene is TRBJ2-2, the V gene TRBV7-6; D is unresolved. Looked up from germline, CDR1 is SGHVS and CDR2 is FNYEAQ. The V and J ends lost 8 bases and 5 bases respectively, with 24 bases between them. This CDR3 region has 17 residues. CDR3 protein: CASRRTGSSIGTGELFF. The DNA of the CDR3 is TGTGCCAGCCGCCGAACCGGGTCCTCCATCGGGACCGGGGAGCTGTTTTTT.

The rearrangement joins TRBV30 to TRBJ1-1; possibly TRBD1 for D (5 bases). Germline V gives CDR1 GTSNPN, CDR2 SVGIG (reference sequence). The germline V and J ends were trimmed by 1 base and 1 base, with 10 bases remaining between them. The CDR3 length is 14 residues. The CDR3 nucleotides are TGTGCCTGGAGTGATGGGACTGCGAACACTGAAGCTTTCTTT. Translated: CAWSDGTANTEAFF.

The chain has TRBV11-2 and TRBJ1-1; tentative D call: TRBD1 (5 bases). Germline CDR1 reads SGHAT; CDR2 reads FQNNGV. The V gene lost 1 base and the J gene lost 7 bases, with 7 bases spanning the gap. This CDR3 region has 12 residues. The CDR3 region is CASSLGGLEAFF. DNA of the CDR3: TGTGCCAGCAGCTTAGGGGGACTTGAAGCTTTCTTT.